This T cell receptor (beta chain) was identified in a study of CD8 T cells in ankylosing spondylitis. Study results and limitations: Reportedly, significant enrichment of disease-linked clones occurred in matched ankylosing spondylitis synovial fluid. Earlier work had already found some motif variants in reactive arthritis synovial fluid and blood. Among TCR beta sequences, a motif of 7 to 9 highly homologous variants appeared characteristic of ankylosing spondylitis blood. Clones that were linked to disease were CD8+ and were relatively rare in peripheral blood.

TCRdb processed the 5' RACE reads anew with MiXCR; each CDR3 protein has one entry. In the table there are a few hundred thousand distinct CDR3 sequences, under 25% of which are singletons. Trimming removed 0 bases from V and 5 bases from J; junction bases left unmatched: 2. This CDR3 has 13 residues. Germline values: CDR1 SGHRS, CDR2 YFSETQ. This clonotype was counted between two and nine times. Its specificity is not known. Sequenced sample: blood, either unsorted or a sorted T cell fraction (not recorded which). This receptor was obtained from a female donor with ankylosing spondylitis or in good health (not recorded which). The rearrangement uses TRBV5-1 and TRBJ2-7; 7 nucleotides line up with TRBD2. This CDR3 is CASSLGTRHEQYF. The CDR3 DNA follows: TGCGCCAGCAGCTTGGGGACTAGACACGAGCAGTACTTC.